Following are 10 T cell receptor beta chains from one sample sequenced in a study of shared clonotypes between healthy human individuals. Produced via immunoSEQ multiplex PCR; TCRdb's table is partial and in-frame only. The sample shows about 690,000 clones, 90% of them seen only once. The sample consisted of memory CD8+ T cells from PBMCs. Subset denoted: CD45RO+ cells pooled with CCR7-negative TemRA cells. Source of these receptors: a man between 18 and 35 years old in good health. Some clones in this sample may be carry-over from other donors' samples.

The V call is TRBV27, the J call TRBJ2-1; the D gene could be TRBD1 or TRBD2 (6 bases each). This CDR3 has 16 amino acids. Germline V gene sequence: CDR1 MNHEY, CDR2 SMNVEV (reference sequence). The V end lost 5 bases, the J end lost 0 bases, and 14 bases lay between the germline ends. CDR3 DNA sequence: TGTGCCAGCAGTCTAACAGGGAGGTCCTCCTACAATGAGCAGTTCTTC. This codes for CASSLTGRSSYNEQFF.

The V and J genes are TRBV7-9 and TRBJ2-5, with D possibly matching TRBD2 (5 bases). The V end was cut by 5 bases, the J end by 4 bases, with 17 bases between. Germline CDR1 is SEHNR and CDR2 is FQNEAQ (reference sequence). The CDR3 is 15 residues long. CDR3 nucleotides: TGTGCCAGCAGCCCCAAGGGTAGCGTGCGAGAGACCCAGTACTTC. Translated: CASSPKGSVRETQYF.

This chain links TRBV13 with TRBJ2-1; perhaps TRBD2 as D (5 bases). The CDR3 spans 15 residues. CDR1 is PRHDT, CDR2 FYEKMQ, per germline (reference sequence). V was trimmed by 5 bases and J by 6 bases, leaving 17 bases between them. The CDR3 nucleotides read TGTGCCAGCAGCCCCCTCGGGGAGTTGGGCAATGAGCAGTTCTTC. It yields the protein CASSPLGELGNEQFF.

This chain uses TRBV28 with TRBJ2-1; 7 nucleotides match TRBD1. The CDR3 is 20 residues long. V was clipped by 3 bases and J by 0 bases; unmatched bases: 17. The germline gives CDR1 MDHEN, CDR2 SYDVKM. The CDR3 here is CASSFSRETGSRSSYNEQFF. In DNA, the CDR3 is TGTGCCAGCAGTTTCTCGCGCGAGACAGGGTCTAGGAGCTCCTACAATGAGCAGTTCTTC.

The V call is TRBV15, the J call TRBJ2-1; no clear D gene. This CDR3 contains 15 residues. Germline V CDR1 and CDR2: LNHNV, YYDKDF (reference sequence). Deletions cut 3 bases from V and 10 bases from J, with 19 bases between. CDR3 amino acids: CATSSDYPGGEEQFF. In DNA, the CDR3 is TGTGCCACCAGCAGTGATTATCCCGGTGGGGAAGAGCAGTTCTTC.

In its sample, this clone was seen a few times. The chain uses TRBV19 and TRBJ1-1, with D tentatively TRBD1 (6 bases). The CDR3 has 15 amino acids. V was clipped by 1 base and J by 1 base, with 10 bases between them. From germline, CDR1 is LNHDA and CDR2 SQIVND (reference sequence). CDR3 sequence: CASSIAIQGNTEAFF. The CDR3 nucleotides are TGTGCCAGTAGTATAGCCATACAGGGGAACACTGAAGCTTTCTTT.

The chain is built from TRBV29-1 and TRBJ1-2, with D possibly TRBD1 on 6 matching bases. V was clipped by 4 bases and J by 3 bases, with 9 bases between them. Looked up from germline, CDR1 is SQVTM and CDR2 is ANQGSEA. The CDR3 has 12 amino acids. The CDR3 coding sequence is TGCAGCGTTGGGGGGGCTGACTATGGCTACACCTTC. Translating gives CSVGGADYGYTF.

This chain links TRBV13 with TRBJ2-7; TRBD2 matches at 13 bases. Germline V gene lookup returns CDR1 PRHDT and CDR2 FYEKMQ (reference sequence). After removal of 3 bases from V and 2 bases from J, the junction contained 4 bases not matched to a gene. CDR3 length equals 16 residues. The CDR3 region has the DNA TGTGCCAGCAGCTTCGGGACTAGCGGGATTACCTACGAGCAGTACTTC. This codes for CASSFGTSGITYEQYF.

J is TRBJ2-7 and V is TRBV10-3; 11 bases align to TRBD1. This CDR3 is 15 amino acids long. The V and J ends lost 3 bases and 4 bases, in that order; junction bases with no gene match: 5. Germline-derived CDR1 and CDR2 are ENHRY and SYGVKD. DNA for the CDR3: TGTGCCATCAGTGATCCGGGGGACAGGGGGTACGAGCAGTACTTC. As protein: CAISDPGDRGYEQYF.

This clone showed up just once. This chain joins TRBV28 and TRBJ1-2; no clear D. The CDR3 extends over 13 amino acids. V gave up 3 bases and J gave up 3 bases, with 8 bases separating them. Per the germline V gene, CDR1 is MDHEN and CDR2 is SYDVKM. CDR3 loop: CASSFGLYYGYTF. In nucleotides, the CDR3 is TGTGCCAGCAGTTTCGGACTTTACTATGGCTACACCTTC.